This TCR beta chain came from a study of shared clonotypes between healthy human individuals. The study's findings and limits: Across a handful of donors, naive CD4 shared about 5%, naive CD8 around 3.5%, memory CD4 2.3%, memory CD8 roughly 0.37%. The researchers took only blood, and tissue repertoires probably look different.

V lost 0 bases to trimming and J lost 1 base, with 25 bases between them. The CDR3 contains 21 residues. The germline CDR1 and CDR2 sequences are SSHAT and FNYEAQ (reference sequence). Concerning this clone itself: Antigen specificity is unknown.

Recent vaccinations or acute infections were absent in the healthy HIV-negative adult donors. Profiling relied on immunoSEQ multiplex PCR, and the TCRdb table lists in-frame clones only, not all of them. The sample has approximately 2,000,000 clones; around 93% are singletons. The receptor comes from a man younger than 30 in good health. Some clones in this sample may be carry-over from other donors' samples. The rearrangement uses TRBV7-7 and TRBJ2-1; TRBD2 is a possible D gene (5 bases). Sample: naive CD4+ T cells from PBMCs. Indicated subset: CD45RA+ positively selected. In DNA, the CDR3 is TGTGCCAGCAGCTTAGCCACAGCCTCCGGGGTGGGCCCAATTTCCTACAATGAGCAGTTCTTC. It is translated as CASSLATASGVGPISYNEQFF.